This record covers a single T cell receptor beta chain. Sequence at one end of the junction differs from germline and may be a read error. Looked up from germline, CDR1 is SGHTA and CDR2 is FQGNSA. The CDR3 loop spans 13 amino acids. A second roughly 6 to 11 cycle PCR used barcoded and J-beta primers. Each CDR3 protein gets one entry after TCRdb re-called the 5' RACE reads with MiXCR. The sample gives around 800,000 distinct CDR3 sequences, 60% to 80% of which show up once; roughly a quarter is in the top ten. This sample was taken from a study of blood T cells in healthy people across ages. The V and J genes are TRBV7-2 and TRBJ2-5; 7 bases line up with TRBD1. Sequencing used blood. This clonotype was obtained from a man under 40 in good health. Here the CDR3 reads CVSSSGTARRVYF. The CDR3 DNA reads TGTGTCAGCAGCTCCGGGACAGCCAGACGAGTGTACTTC.